The 27 T cell receptor beta chains below were found in one sample sequenced in a study of blood T cells in healthy people across ages. It was with a sample-barcoded 5' primer and a J-beta primer mix that a second PCR of roughly 7 to 12 cycles was run. TCRdb redid the calling of the 5' RACE reads with MiXCR, one entry per CDR3 protein. Among approximately 810,000 distinct CDR3 sequences, under 30% were seen once, and the ten largest hold roughly 17%. The material sequenced was blood. The receptor source for this set is a woman at least 80 years old in good health.

This clonotype was detected many times. This chain joins TRBV3-1 and TRBJ2-1; possible D gene TRBD1, 5 bases. Trimming pared 0 bases from V and 7 bases from J, leaving 10 bases between. There are 14 residues in the CDR3. In germline, CDR1 is LGHDT, CDR2 YNNKEL (reference sequence). In nucleotides, the CDR3 is TGTGCCAGCAGCCAAGAAGGGGTGGGTAATGAGCAGTTCTTC. Translating gives CASSQEGVGNEQFF.

V gene TRBV6-6 combines with J gene TRBJ1-1; maybe TRBD1 (5 bases). V gave up 5 bases and J gave up 2 bases, with 18 bases separating them. CDR1 and CDR2 (germline): MNHNY, SVGAGI (reference sequence). This CDR3 contains 16 residues. In nucleotides, the CDR3 is TGTGCCAGCAGTAGCACAACGACCGGGACCAACACTGAAGCTTTCTTT. This codes for CASSSTTTGTNTEAFF.

This clonotype came up a few times. The chain employs TRBV11-2 and TRBJ1-1; D not certain. Germline V gene lookup returns CDR1 SGHAT and CDR2 FQNNGV. CDR3 length: 14 amino acids. V lost 4 bases, J lost 6 bases, and 15 bases lay in between. CDR3 loop: CASSSIRASAEAFF. In DNA, the CDR3 is TGTGCCAGCAGCTCAATCCGGGCCAGCGCTGAAGCTTTCTTT.

This clonotype was seen repeatedly, ten times or more. The chain employs TRBV7-9 and TRBJ1-1; D uncertain. V dropped 1 base and J dropped 4 bases, with 7 bases sitting between them. The CDR3 is 13 amino acids. CDR1 and CDR2 (germline): SEHNR, FQNEAQ (reference sequence). In DNA, the CDR3 is TGTGCCAGCAGCTTAGAACAACTCACTGAAGCTTTCTTT. It yields the protein CASSLEQLTEAFF.

Comment on this clonotype: A much larger clone sits a single nucleotide away, making a read error possible. The rearrangement links TRBV7-2 to TRBJ2-7; 11 bases fit TRBD1. This CDR3 contains 16 residues. Looked up from germline, CDR1 is SGHTA and CDR2 is FQGNSA. In nucleotides, the CDR3 is TGTGCCAACAGCTCCCCAACCGGGACAGGGGGTGGTGAGCAGTACTTC. This gives the protein CANSSPTGTGGGEQYF.

This clonotype was seen more than once but under ten times. V gene TRBV5-4 combines with J gene TRBJ2-3, with 8 bases fitting TRBD1. This CDR3 is built from 16 residues. J gave up 0 bases and V 3 bases, and 6 bases lay outside the gene matches. CDR1 SGHNT and CDR2 YYREEE come from the germline V gene (reference sequence). DNA of the CDR3: TGTGCCAGCAGCTCCTGGACAGGGACTAGCACAGATACGCAGTATTTT. Its protein product is CASSSWTGTSTDTQYF.

This clonotype was observed a few times. The chain links TRBV25-1 to TRBJ1-1, with 7 bases identical to TRBD1. CDR1 and CDR2 (germline): MGHDK, SYGVNS. V shed 4 bases and J 0 bases; nucleotides not matched to a gene: 5. The CDR3 sequence is 15 residues long. CDR3 sequence (DNA): TGTGCCAGCAGTGCGGGACAGTTGGTGAACACTGAAGCTTTCTTT. It specifies CASSAGQLVNTEAFF.

This rearrangement joins TRBV7-2 to TRBJ2-1; weak D call: TRBD2 (5 bases). CDR3 length: 15 residues. V was cut by 7 bases and J by 4 bases, with 17 bases left in between. Germline assignment: CDR1 SGHTA and CDR2 FQGNSA. Here the CDR3 reads CASNFSRSGYNEQFF. The CDR3, as DNA: TGTGCCAGCAACTTTAGTCGGTCGGGATACAATGAGCAGTTCTTC.

This clonotype was found many times. Compared with germline, one end of the junction differs, possibly owing to a read error. This chain uses TRBV2 with TRBJ2-5, with a tentative D call TRBD1 (6 bases). This CDR3 spans 11 amino acids. Germline V gene data show CDR1 as SNHLY and CDR2 as FYNNEI. CDR3 DNA: TGCGCCAGCAGACAGGAAGAGACCCAGTACTTC. This encodes CASRQEETQYF.

About this clonotype itself: A much bigger clone sits one base away, suggesting this may be a read error. The chain joins TRBV4-1 to TRBJ2-1; D tentatively fits TRBD1 or TRBD2 (6 bases each). The CDR3 is made up of 15 amino acids. V lost 1 base and J lost 11, with 18 bases in between. CDR1 and CDR2 from the germline V gene are MGHRA and YSYEKL. The CDR3 sequence is CASSQVMEGGNKQFF. The CDR3 DNA is TGCGCCAGCAGCCAAGTCATGGAAGGGGGGAATAAGCAGTTCTTC.

This clonotype was detected a few times. V gene TRBV7-8 combines with J gene TRBJ2-3; TRBD2 agrees at 9 bases. CDR1 is SGHVS, CDR2 FQNEAQ, per germline. J gave up 0 bases and V 2 bases, and 12 bases lay outside the gene matches. The CDR3 contains 19 residues. The CDR3 DNA reads as TGTGCCAGCAGCTTACGCGTTTCGGCGGGGGGGTCTAGCACAGATACGCAGTATTTT. This translates into CASSLRVSAGGSSTDTQYF.

This clonotype was seen ten or more times. The chain links TRBV7-2 to TRBJ2-1; D is perhaps TRBD1 (6 bases). The CDR3 length is 13 residues. From germline, CDR1 is SGHTA and CDR2 FQGNSA. With 5 bases removed from V and 8 bases from J, the gap between germline ends came to 13 bases. CDR3 sequence: CASSPQGLDEQFF. The CDR3 nucleotides are TGTGCCAGCAGCCCGCAGGGGCTCGATGAGCAGTTCTTC.

This clonotype has a count of ten or more. The chain is built from TRBV29-1 and TRBJ2-5, with D hard to call. Germline CDR1 is SQVTM and CDR2 is ANQGSEA. The germline V and J ends were trimmed by 5 bases and 4 bases, with 5 bases remaining between them. The CDR3 is 10 amino acids. CDR3 DNA: TGCAGCGTTCACGGAGAGACCCAGTACTTC. Amino acid sequence: CSVHGETQYF.

This clonotype was observed a single time. The genes are TRBV20-1 and TRBJ1-5; 11 bases match TRBD1. The germline V gene has CDR1 DFQATT and CDR2 SNEGSKA (reference sequence). V dropped 6 bases and J dropped 5; count of bases not matched to a gene: 9. This CDR3 region has 15 residues. In DNA form, the CDR3 reads TGCAGTGCCAATACGGACAGGGGGCCGGATCAGCCCCAGCATTTT. Translated: CSANTDRGPDQPQHF.

The chain has TRBV2 and TRBJ2-5; D is unresolved. V lost 8 bases to trimming and J lost 3 bases, with 13 bases between them. The germline CDR1 and CDR2 sequences are SNHLY and FYNNEI. The CDR3 sequence is 13 residues long. The CDR3 nucleotides read TGTGCCAGCCCACGCGGACGAGAAGAGACCCAGTACTTC. Translation: CASPRGREETQYF.

The rearrangement links TRBV28 to TRBJ2-7; D is unresolved. V was pared by 2 bases and J by 2 bases, with 10 bases between. The CDR3 loop spans 14 amino acids. Germline lookup yields CDR1 MDHEN and CDR2 SYDVKM. This CDR3 reads CASSLRGVTYEQYF. The DNA for the CDR3 is TGTGCCAGCAGTTTAAGAGGAGTCACCTACGAGCAGTACTTC.

This clonotype was recorded at least ten times. The CDR3 bases are TGCAGTGCCACTCGCACGGGGGGCCCCAATGAGCAGTTCTTC. Its translation is CSATRTGGPNEQFF. This rearrangement joins TRBV20-1 to TRBJ2-1; TRBD2 might be the D (7 bases). Between the trimmed V and J ends, which lost 6 bases and 6 bases, there was a span of 18 bases. Germline assignment: CDR1 DFQATT and CDR2 SNEGSKA (reference sequence). The CDR3 runs 14 residues.

With respect to this clonotype: A read error may account for a junction end that differs from germline. The chain joins TRBV5-4 to TRBJ2-1; D not certain. The CDR3 is made up of 15 amino acids. The V gene's germline CDR1 is SGHNT and CDR2 YYREEE (reference sequence). The CDR3 region is CASSPDQSSYNERFF. CDR3 nucleotide sequence: TGTGCCAGCAGCCCCGACCAGAGCTCCTACAATGAGCGGTTCTTC. Combining the CDR3 with reference TRBV5-4 and TRBJ2-1 gives the whole variable domain ETGVTQSPTHLIKTRGQQVTLRCSSQSGHNTVSWYQQALGQGPQFIFQYYREEENGRGNFPPRFSGLQFPNYSSELNVNALELDDSALYLCASSPDQSSYNERFFGPGTRLTVL.

In this sample, this clonotype turned up many times. The chain is built from TRBV3-1 and TRBJ2-2, with D uncertain. V lost 2 bases, J lost 6 bases, and 16 bases lay in between. Germline V gene data show CDR1 as LGHDT and CDR2 as YNNKEL (reference sequence). CDR3 size: 16 residues. DNA of the CDR3: TGTGCCAGCAGCCAACTTCTCCTCAGACGGGCCGGGGAGCTGTTTTTT. It yields the protein CASSQLLLRRAGELFF.

The chain recombines TRBV29-1 with TRBJ2-7, with 7 bases matching TRBD2. The CDR3 has 15 residues. The ends lost 4 bases at V and 0 bases at J; junction bases unmatched: 9. The germline V gene has CDR1 SQVTM and CDR2 ANQGSEA. The CDR3 DNA reads TGCAGCGTTGTTTTGCCTAGCGGAAGCTCCTACGAGCAGTACTTC. Translated, it gives CSVVLPSGSSYEQYF.

In this sample, this clonotype turned up a few times. The junction does not match germline at one end; this may be a read error. V is TRBV20-1 and J is TRBJ2-1, with 9 bases matching TRBD2. Germline values: CDR1 DFQATT, CDR2 SNEGSKA (reference sequence). The CDR3 extends over 15 amino acids. DNA of the CDR3: TGCAGTGCTAGGGGGGCGGGACTAGCTTTAAATGGGCAGTTCTTC. Residues: CSARGAGLALNGQFF.

The chain employs TRBV19 and TRBJ2-3, with 7 bases identical to TRBD2. Germline V gene lookup returns CDR1 LNHDA and CDR2 SQIVND (reference sequence). The CDR3 length is 16 residues. Trimming removed 3 bases from V and 1 base from J; junction bases left unmatched: 7. CDR3 region: CASSMRLADGTDTQYF. The CDR3 DNA is TGTGCCAGTAGTATGAGGCTAGCGGATGGCACAGATACGCAGTATTTT.

The genes are TRBV6-5 and TRBJ2-4, with D hard to call. The J call may not be correct, given that the DNA end is closer to TRBJ2-5. The length of the CDR3 is 13 residues. Germline V lookup: CDR1 MNHEY, CDR2 SVGAGI. Written as DNA, the CDR3 is TGTGCCAGCAGCCCAACCGGTTCCGAGACCCAGTACTTC. Translated, it gives CASSPTGSETQYF.

At least ten counts were recorded for this clonotype. This sequence joins TRBV20-1 and TRBJ1-5; TRBD1 matches 8 bases. Per the germline V gene, CDR1 is DFQATT and CDR2 is SNEGSKA (reference sequence). The CDR3 has 15 residues. The J segment lost 4 bases and the V segment lost 1 base, leaving 6 bases of the junction unmatched. The CDR3 loop reads CSARVPTGANQPQHF. The DNA for the CDR3 is TGCAGTGCTAGAGTCCCGACAGGGGCGAATCAGCCCCAGCATTTT.

This clonotype has a handful of counts. The chain recombines TRBV27 with TRBJ1-6; no clear D gene. This CDR3 comprises 14 residues. Trimming took off 3 bases at V and 9 bases at J, with 12 bases between the two ends. Germline CDR1 MNHEY, CDR2 SMNVEV (reference sequence). The CDR3: CASSFTGEGSPLHF. The CDR3 DNA is TGTGCCAGCAGTTTTACCGGGGAAGGTTCACCCCTCCACTTT.

Many counts were recorded for this clonotype. This chain links TRBV6-6 with TRBJ2-4, with D possibly TRBD2 on 5 matching bases. Germline V gene sequence: CDR1 MNHNY, CDR2 SVGAGI (reference sequence). V was clipped by 6 bases and J by 4 bases, with 16 bases between them. This CDR3 has 15 amino acids. The CDR3 is CASSPKAEMKNIQYF. Written as DNA, the CDR3 is TGTGCCAGCAGCCCCAAAGCGGAGATGAAAAACATTCAGTACTTC.

This clonotype was seen more than once but under ten times. This chain connects TRBV20-1 to TRBJ1-5; a weak D match, TRBD1 (5 bases). CDR1 is DFQATT and CDR2 is SNEGSKA in the germline V gene (reference sequence). V lost 5 bases and J 0 bases, leaving 14 bases between the germline ends. The CDR3 covers 15 residues. The CDR3 loop is CSAEPPGSSNQPQHF. DNA of the CDR3: TGCAGTGCTGAACCGCCAGGGTCTAGCAATCAGCCCCAGCATTTT.